This entry concerns a single T cell receptor beta chain. Antigen unknown. The data originate from a study of cytomegalovirus exposure and HLA in healthy donors. General observations from the study: Prediction of most subjects' HLA-A and HLA-B alleles by TCR beta sequences was reportedly accurate. Later on, a genetic analysis was performed. It linked a missense variant in DCLRE1C with V- and J-gene trimming of TCR beta.

With 60 Vbeta and 13 Jbeta primers, the PCR was carried out. The assay was immunoSEQ multiplex PCR, and TCRdb's table has in-frame clones only and misses some. The table shows approximately 160,000 clones, with roughly 83% occurring only once. Unmatched junction bases numbered 10, after V lost 5 bases and J lost 7 bases. The CDR3 contains 14 residues. In germline, CDR1 is SGHDT, CDR2 YYEEEE. At sampling all donors were nominally healthy, likely with unrecorded immune exposures. This chain uses TRBV5-6 with TRBJ2-7; 9 bases align to TRBD1. The TCR sequence derives from a boy aged 2 to 10 in good health and CMV-seronegative. Sequenced sample: PBMCs. The CDR3 protein is CASRSPGQGGEQYF. The CDR3 bases are TGTGCCAGCAGGTCACCGGGACAGGGTGGGGAGCAGTACTTC.